The 12 T cell receptor beta chains below were found in one sample sequenced in a study of early T cells in non-severe SARS-CoV-2 infection. MiXCR was run by TCRdb on the 5' RACE reads, yielding one entry per CDR3 protein. This table holds around 40,000 distinct CDR3 sequences, about 11% found once. Material: whole blood. The receptors come from an adult who was a healthcare worker with PCR-confirmed SARS-CoV-2 infection or an uninfected control (not recorded which).

This clonotype has at least ten counts. The chain links TRBV7-9 to TRBJ2-7; D not certain. The CDR3 spans 14 residues. Trimming cost V 4 bases and J 1 base, with 11 bases left between them. Looked up from germline, CDR1 is SEHNR and CDR2 is FQNEAQ (reference sequence). As DNA, the CDR3 is TGTGCCAGCAGCTCCGAGATCGGATCCTACGAGCAGTACTTC. Amino acids: CASSSEIGSYEQYF.

This clonotype was seen many times. This chain uses TRBV7-8 with TRBJ2-2; the D is unclear. V was cut by 4 bases and J by 6 bases, with 21 bases left in between. The CDR3 covers 17 residues. CDR1 and CDR2 (germline): SGHVS, FQNEAQ. Here the CDR3 reads CASSSTGPLLKAGELFF. The CDR3 DNA follows: TGTGCCAGCAGCTCTACCGGGCCCCTTTTGAAAGCCGGGGAGCTGTTTTTT.

The chain has TRBV7-3 and TRBJ2-3; D not certain. V lost 6 bases to trimming and J lost 6 bases, with 16 bases between them. CDR1 is SGHTA, CDR2 FQGTGA, per germline. CDR3 size: 14 residues. CDR3 sequence reads: CASRAGLETDTQYF. The DNA of the CDR3 is TGTGCCAGCAGGGCCGGCCTTGAGACCGATACGCAGTATTTT.

This clonotype occurred a few times. The rearrangement links TRBV12-3 or TRBV12-4 to TRBJ1-2; D might be TRBD1 (5 bases). The CDR3 has 15 residues. The V end lost 5 bases, the J end lost 3 bases, and 16 bases lay between the germline ends. The CDR3 sequence: CASSARDPADYGYTF. The DNA for the CDR3 is TGTGCCAGCAGTGCCCGGGACCCGGCGGACTATGGCTACACCTTC.

The V call is TRBV4-1, the J call TRBJ2-7; a weak D match, TRBD2 (6 bases). The CDR3 has 14 amino acids. V was pared by 1 base and J by 4 bases, with 11 bases between. Germline V gene data show CDR1 as MGHRA and CDR2 as YSYEKL. CDR3 DNA sequence: TGCGCCAGCAGCCAAGTTGGTGGAGGGTACGAGCAGTACTTC. This encodes CASSQVGGGYEQYF.

There are many counts of this clonotype. The chain links TRBV2 to TRBJ1-1, with unresolved D. V was shortened by 6 bases and J by 5 bases, with 10 bases between the two germline ends. The CDR3 sequence is 12 residues long. CDR1 is SNHLY and CDR2 is FYNNEI in the germline V gene. This CDR3 reads CASSVEQTEAFF. The CDR3 region has the DNA TGTGCCAGCAGCGTAGAACAGACTGAAGCTTTCTTT. Filled out from reference TRBV2 and TRBJ1-1, the complete variable domain reads EPEVTQTPSHQVTQMGQEVILRCVPISNHLYFYWYRQILGQKVEFLVSFYNNEISEKSEIFDDQFSVERPDGSNFTLKIRSTKLEDSAMYFCASSVEQTEAFFGQGTRLTVV.

This clonotype was observed many times. V gene TRBV6-2 or TRBV6-3 combines with J gene TRBJ1-5; unclear D gene. The V gene lost 5 bases and the J gene lost 2 bases, with 16 bases spanning the gap. Germline CDR1 and CDR2: MNHEY and SVGEGT. CDR3 length: 16 residues. The CDR3 bases are TGTGCCAGCAGTAGACATACCACGGACCGCAATCAGCCCCAGCATTTT. This translates into CASSRHTTDRNQPQHF.

The gene calls are TRBV6-5 and TRBJ1-1, with 8 nucleotides matching TRBD1. The V gene end was trimmed by 5 bases and the J gene end by 6 bases; junction bases not matched to a gene: 14. The CDR3 has 16 amino acids. Germline loops: CDR1 MNHEY, CDR2 SVGAGI. In DNA, the CDR3 is TGTGCCAGCAGTGTCACATCGACAGGGGCCGGAGCTGAAGCTTTCTTT. It codes for CASSVTSTGAGAEAFF.

This clonotype was found many times. This chain connects TRBV24-1 to TRBJ2-3; TRBD1 is a possible D gene (5 bases). CDR1 KGHDR and CDR2 SFDVKD come from the germline V gene. This CDR3 spans 16 amino acids. With 9 bases removed from V and 4 bases from J, the gap between germline ends came to 22 bases. CDR3: CATATGRERLADTQYF. CDR3 nucleotide sequence: TGTGCCACCGCCACTGGCAGGGAACGGTTGGCAGATACGCAGTATTTT.

This clonotype was detected ten times or more. The V and J genes are TRBV12-3 or TRBV12-4 and TRBJ2-5; D is perhaps TRBD2 (5 bases). The CDR3 totals 15 residues. V was pared by 5 bases and J by 3 bases, with 16 bases between. CDR3 in DNA: TGTGCCAGCAGTCCCCCTGTGGACGGGAAAGAGACCCAGTACTTC. Its translation is CASSPPVDGKETQYF.

V and J are TRBV6-5 and TRBJ1-1; TRBD1 is a possible D gene (6 bases). V dropped 6 bases and J dropped 1 base, with 12 bases sitting between them. This CDR3 is built from 14 residues. Germline CDR1 MNHEY, CDR2 SVGAGI. In DNA form, the CDR3 reads TGTGCCAGCAGCAGGGGCACGGGGAACACTGAAGCTTTCTTT. Its protein is CASSRGTGNTEAFF.

This clonotype was observed many times. The chain is built from TRBV6-2 or TRBV6-3 and TRBJ2-4; 8 positions agree with TRBD2. The V and J ends lost 7 bases and 0 bases, in that order; junction bases with no gene match: 8. The CDR3 has 16 residues. Germline-derived CDR1 and CDR2 are MNHEY and SVGEGT. The CDR3 here is CASNDPGRVAKNIQYF. The CDR3 bases are TGTGCCAGCAACGATCCCGGGAGGGTAGCCAAAAACATTCAGTACTTC.